The 2 T cell receptor beta chains below all came from one sample that was sequenced in a study of OX40 agonist ivuxolimab in advanced cancers. Sequencing used immunoSEQ multiplex PCR; TCRdb keeps in-frame clones, though not all of them. The sample lists 65,000 to 95,000 clones, approximately 89% occurring once. The sample here was CD4+ or CD8+ T cells sorted from blood, taken in a trial of the OX40 agonist ivuxolimab. The origin of the receptors is an adult with an advanced solid tumor such as melanoma, head and neck, liver or kidney cancer.

The chain uses TRBV28 and TRBJ2-1; 8 nucleotides match TRBD1. There are 14 residues in the CDR3. The germline gives CDR1 MDHEN, CDR2 SYDVKM. The V and J ends lost 5 bases and 8 bases, in that order; junction bases with no gene match: 8. The chain's CDR3 is CASSPARGPDEQFF. CDR3 nucleotide sequence: TGTGCCAGCAGTCCTGCCAGGGGGCCGGATGAGCAGTTCTTC.

The genes are TRBV19 and TRBJ2-2; TRBD1 aligns across 7 bases. Germline CDR1 is LNHDA and CDR2 is SQIVND (reference sequence). V lost 7 bases, J lost 6 bases, and 8 bases stayed unmatched. The CDR3 is 14 residues long. CDR3 residues: CASTNRGRSGELFF. As DNA, the CDR3 is TGTGCCAGTACTAACAGGGGTCGGTCCGGGGAGCTGTTTTTT.